These T cell receptor beta chains were read from a single sample in a study of regulatory dendritic cells for organ transplantation. Here immunoSEQ multiplex PCR was the method, and the copy in TCRdb shows in-frame clones only, minus some. The sample records tens of thousands of clones, approximately 79% being singletons. Sequencing was performed on memory CD4+ T cells from blood. The receptors derive from a human donor in good health. The conserved cysteine and the conserved F or W are not part of the CDR3 here.

ASSLYSGRAGF	11	TRBV5-1	TRBJ2-1
ASSLGGAIGNQPQH	14	TRBV27	TRBJ1-5
ASSLRTEYEQY	11	TRBV2	TRBJ2-7
ASTRSLRAQMGGSTEAF	17	TRBV7-6	TRBJ1-1
ASSRFLGGFTDTQY	14	TRBV28	TRBJ2-3
ASGLNGLGGSGETQY	15	TRBV12-5	TRBJ2-5
ASSQDLRTVYEQY	13	TRBV4-3	TRBJ2-7
ASSPYVTDTQY	11	TRBV28	TRBJ2-3
ASSHTRTDSYGYT	13	TRBV4-3	TRBJ1-2
ASSKQARSSKGNQPQH	16	TRBV21-1	TRBJ1-5
ASSLTTTANYGYT	13	TRBV28	TRBJ1-2
ASRLQQAGTTYEQY	14	TRBV28	TRBJ2-7
ASSPRTSGSFADTQY	15	TRBV7-2	TRBJ2-3